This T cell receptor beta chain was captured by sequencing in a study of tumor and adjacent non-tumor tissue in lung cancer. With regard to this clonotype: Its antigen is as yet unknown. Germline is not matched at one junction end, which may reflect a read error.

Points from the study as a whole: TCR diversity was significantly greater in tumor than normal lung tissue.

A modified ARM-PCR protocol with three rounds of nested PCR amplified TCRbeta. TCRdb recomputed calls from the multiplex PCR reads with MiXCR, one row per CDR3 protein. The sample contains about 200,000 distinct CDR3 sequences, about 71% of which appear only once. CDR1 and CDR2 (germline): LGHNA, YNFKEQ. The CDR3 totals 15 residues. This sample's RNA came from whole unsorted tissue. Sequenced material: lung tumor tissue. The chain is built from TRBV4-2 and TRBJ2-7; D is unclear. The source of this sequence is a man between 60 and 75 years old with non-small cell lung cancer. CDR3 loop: CTSSRDLGDLGEQYF. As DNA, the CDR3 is TGTACCAGCAGCCGAGATTTAGGAGATCTGGGGGAGCAGTACTTC.